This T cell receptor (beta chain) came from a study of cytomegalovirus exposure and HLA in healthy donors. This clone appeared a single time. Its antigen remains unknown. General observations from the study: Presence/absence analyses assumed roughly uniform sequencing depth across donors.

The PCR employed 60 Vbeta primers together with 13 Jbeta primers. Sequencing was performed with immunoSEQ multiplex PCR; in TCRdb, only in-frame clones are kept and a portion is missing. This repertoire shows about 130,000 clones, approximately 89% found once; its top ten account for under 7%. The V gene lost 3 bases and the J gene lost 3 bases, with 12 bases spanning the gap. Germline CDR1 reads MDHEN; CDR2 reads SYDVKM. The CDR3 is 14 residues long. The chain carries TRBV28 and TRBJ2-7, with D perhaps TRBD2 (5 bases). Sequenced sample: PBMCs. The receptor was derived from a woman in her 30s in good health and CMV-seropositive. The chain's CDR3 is CASSLVDFLYEQYF. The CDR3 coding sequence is TGTGCCAGCAGTTTGGTGGACTTTCTCTACGAGCAGTACTTC.